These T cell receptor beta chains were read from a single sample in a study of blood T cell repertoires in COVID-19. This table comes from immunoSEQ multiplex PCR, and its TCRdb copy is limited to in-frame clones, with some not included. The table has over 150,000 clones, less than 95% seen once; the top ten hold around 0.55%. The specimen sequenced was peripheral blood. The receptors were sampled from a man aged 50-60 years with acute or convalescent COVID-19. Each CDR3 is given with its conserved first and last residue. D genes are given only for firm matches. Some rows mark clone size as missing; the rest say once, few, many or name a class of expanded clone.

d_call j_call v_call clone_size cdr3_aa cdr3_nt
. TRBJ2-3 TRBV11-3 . CASSLGGIRGTDTQYF TGTGCCAGCAGCTTAGGTGGCATTCGGGGGACAGATACGCAGTATTTT
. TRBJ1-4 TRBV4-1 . CASSRPGLNDEKLFF TGCGCCAGCAGCCGGCCGGGACTCAATGATGAAAAACTGTTTTTT
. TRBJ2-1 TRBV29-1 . CSVGRAGTPNNEQFF TGCAGCGTTGGCCGGGCCGGGACACCAAACAATGAGCAGTTCTTC
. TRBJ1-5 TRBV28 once CASSPTTGPQHF TGTGCCAGCAGTCCGACTACGGGGCCCCAGCATTTT
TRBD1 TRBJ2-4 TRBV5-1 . CASSVDRGYKNIQYF TGCGCCAGCAGCGTCGACAGGGGGTACAAAAACATTCAGTACTTC
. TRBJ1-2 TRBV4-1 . CASSQGTGDYGYTF TGCGCCAGCAGCCAAGGGACGGGAGACTATGGCTACACCTTC
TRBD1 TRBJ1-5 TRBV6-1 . CASSDLGTGQPQHF TGTGCCAGCAGTGACCTCGGGACAGGTCAACCCCAGCATTTT
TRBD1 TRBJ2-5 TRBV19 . CASSTRQGEETQYF TGTGCCAGTAGTACACGACAGGGGGAAGAGACCCAGTACTTC
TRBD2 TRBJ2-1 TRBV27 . CASSYGSGVSSYNEQFF TGTGCCAGCAGTTACGGGAGCGGGGTAAGCTCCTACAATGAGCAGTTCTTC
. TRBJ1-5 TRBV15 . CATSRERGSNQPQHF TGTGCCACCAGCAGAGAAAGGGGGAGCAATCAGCCCCAGCATTTT
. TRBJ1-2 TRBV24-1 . CATSDSRSSYGYTF TGTGCCACCAGTGACTCACGGAGTAGCTATGGCTACACCTTC
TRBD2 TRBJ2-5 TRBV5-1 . CASSSGLGRWETQYF TGCGCCAGCAGCTCGGGACTAGGCCGATGGGAGACCCAGTACTTC
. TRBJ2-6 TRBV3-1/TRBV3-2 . CASSQDSGFAGANVLTF TGTGCCAGCAGCCAAGATTCGGGGTTTGCTGGGGCCAACGTCCTGACTTTC
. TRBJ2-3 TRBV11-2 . CASTDAGVRGAYTDTQYF TGTGCCAGCACCGATGCTGGGGTTCGGGGGGCCTACACAGATACGCAGTATTTT
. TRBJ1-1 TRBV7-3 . CASSLWGRGTEAFF TGTGCCAGCAGCTTATGGGGAAGGGGCACTGAAGCTTTCTTT
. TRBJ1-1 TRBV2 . CASSLERRNTEAFF TGTGCCAGCAGTCTGGAGAGGAGGAACACTGAAGCTTTCTTT
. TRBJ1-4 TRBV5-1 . CASSLGPEAGKLFF TGCGCCAGCAGCTTGGGCCCGGAGGCGGGAAAACTGTTTTTT
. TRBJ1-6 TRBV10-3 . CAVAGGGYGSPLHF TGTGCCGTAGCCGGGGGGGGATACGGTTCACCCCTCCACTTT
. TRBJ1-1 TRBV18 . CASSPPEGAEAFF TGTGCCAGCTCACCCCCCGAGGGGGCTGAAGCTTTCTTT
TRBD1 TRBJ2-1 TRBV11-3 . CASSLGQRQGAFNNEQFF TGTGCCAGCAGCTTAGGTCAGCGACAGGGGGCGTTCAACAATGAGCAGTTCTTC
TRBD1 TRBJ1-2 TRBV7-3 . CASSSIAGGDYTF TGTGCCAGCAGCTCCATCGCAGGGGGCGACTACACCTTC
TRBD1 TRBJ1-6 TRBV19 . CASSSGTGSFSPLHF TGTGCCAGTAGTTCCGGGACAGGGTCGTTTTCACCCCTCCACTTT
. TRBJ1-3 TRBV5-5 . CASSLGGAGGNTIYF TGTGCCAGCAGCTTGGGCGGGGCGGGTGGAAACACCATATATTTT
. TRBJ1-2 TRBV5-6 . CASSLAGRTELGYTF TGTGCCAGCAGCTTGGCCGGCAGAACGGAGCTCGGCTACACCTTC
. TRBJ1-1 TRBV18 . CASSPGVETEAFF TGTGCCAGCTCACCAGGTGTGGAGACTGAGGCTTTCTTT
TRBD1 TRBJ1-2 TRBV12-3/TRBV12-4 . CASRAGQTYGYTF TGTGCCAGCAGGGCGGGACAGACCTATGGCTACACCTTC